These 7 T cell receptor beta chains originate from one sample sequenced in a study of OX40 agonist ivuxolimab in advanced cancers. Clones were read by immunoSEQ multiplex PCR, and TCRdb kept only the in-frame ones, dropping some. Among tens of thousands of clones listed, approximately 84% were seen once. The material sequenced was CD4+ or CD8+ T cells sorted from blood, taken in a trial of the OX40 agonist ivuxolimab. The receptors come from an adult with an advanced solid tumor such as melanoma, head and neck, liver or kidney cancer.

The V gene is TRBV7-9, the J gene TRBJ2-1; D is uncertain. V was shortened by 1 base and J by 0 bases, with 7 bases between the two germline ends. The CDR3 loop spans 15 amino acids. The germline V gene has CDR1 SEHNR and CDR2 FQNEAQ (reference sequence). CDR3 sequence: CASSLGSRSYNEQFF. In DNA form, the CDR3 reads TGTGCCAGCAGCTTAGGCAGTCGCTCCTACAATGAGCAGTTCTTC.

This chain uses TRBV6-6 with TRBJ1-6; no reliable D call. The CDR3 totals 12 residues. The V end was cut by 6 bases, the J end by 0 bases, with 0 bases between. Looked up from germline, CDR1 is MNHNY and CDR2 is SVGAGI (reference sequence). The DNA of the CDR3 is TGTGCCAGCAGCTCCTATAATTCACCCCTCCACTTT. Protein: CASSSYNSPLHF.

This clone is deemed medium-sized (0.01 to 0.1%). This chain links TRBV9 with TRBJ1-4; D might be TRBD1 (5 bases). Germline V gene sequence: CDR1 SGDLS, CDR2 YYNGEE. The CDR3 extends over 15 amino acids. The V gene lost 4 bases and the J gene lost 8 bases, with 18 bases spanning the gap. The CDR3 nucleotides are TGTGCCAGCAGCCCCCCCGGGGGGAGGAGAGAAAAACTGTTTTTT. This encodes CASSPPGGRREKLFF.

The CDR3 spells CASSQLQGTRPNEKLFF. The CDR3 nucleotides read TGTGCCAGCAGCCAACTACAGGGTACCCGGCCGAATGAAAAACTGTTTTTT. The chain carries TRBV14 and TRBJ1-4, with a possible D match to TRBD1 (6 bases). CDR3 size: 17 residues. Germline loops: CDR1 SGHDN, CDR2 FVKESK. V was shortened by 2 bases and J by 5 bases, with 18 bases between the two germline ends. Together with reference TRBV14 and TRBJ1-4, the CDR3 gives the full variable domain: EAGVTQFPSHSVIEKGQTVTLRCDPISGHDNLYWYRRVMGKEIKFLLHFVKESKQDESGMPNNRFLAERTGGTYSTLKVQPAELEDSGVYFCASSQLQGTRPNEKLFFGSGTQLSVL.

This clone was seen many times. Other DNA sequences of this sample code for an identical CDR3. The chain has TRBV19 and TRBJ1-1; a weak D match, TRBD1 (6 bases). CDR3 length equals 15 residues. Germline V gene data show CDR1 as LNHDA and CDR2 as SQIVND (reference sequence). The V end was cut by 5 bases, the J end by 0 bases, with 13 bases between. The CDR3 is CASSPGQQMNTEAFF. The DNA for the CDR3 is TGTGCCAGTAGTCCTGGACAGCAGATGAACACTGAAGCTTTCTTT.

The chain combines TRBV4-3 with TRBJ2-6; D remains ambiguous. Trimming pared 0 bases from V and 0 bases from J, leaving 6 bases between. In germline, CDR1 is LGHNA, CDR2 YSLEER. The CDR3 sequence is 16 residues long. CDR3 residues: CASSQEGYSGANVLTF. The DNA of the CDR3 is TGCGCCAGCAGCCAAGAGGGTTACTCTGGGGCCAACGTCCTGACTTTC.

This chain connects TRBV19 to TRBJ1-5, with D maybe TRBD1 (6 bases). The CDR3 spans 15 residues. Germline values: CDR1 LNHDA, CDR2 SQIVND (reference sequence). V was clipped by 3 bases and J by 6 bases, with 15 bases between them. CDR3 sequence reads: CASSITGSWIQPQHF. In DNA, the CDR3 is TGTGCCAGTAGTATTACAGGGTCTTGGATTCAGCCCCAGCATTTT.